This note documents a single T cell receptor beta chain sequence. Its antigen is undetermined. The sample comes from a study of OX40 agonist ivuxolimab in advanced cancers. Autoimmune disease history or systemic immunosuppression meant exclusion. Data came from immunoSEQ multiplex PCR; TCRdb stores just in-frame clones and leaves some out. The profile covers about 93,000 clones, with around 92% appearing a single time and 0.4% to 0.55% taken by the ten largest. Regarding the study as a whole: What antigens the expanded peripheral T cells recognized was never established. The authors also found low normalized T-cell clonal expansion in some nonresponders. On average, a greater number of expanded clones characterised CD8+ T cells relative to CD4+.

The CDR3 spans 15 residues. V dropped 0 bases and J dropped 2 bases, with 12 bases sitting between them. Germline CDR1 is SGHRS and CDR2 is YFSETQ. The gene calls are TRBV5-1 and TRBJ2-7; D possibly corresponds to TRBD1 (6 bases). The sequenced sample was CD4+ or CD8+ T cells sorted from blood, obtained in a trial of the OX40 agonist ivuxolimab. This TCR derives from an adult with an advanced solid tumor such as melanoma, head and neck, liver or kidney cancer. DNA for the CDR3: TGCGCCAGCAGCTTGGACGCTCGGACAGCCTACGAGCAGTACTTC. As protein: CASSLDARTAYEQYF.